This TCR beta chain comes out of a study of blood T cell repertoires in COVID-19. The overall study: COVID-19 samples collected from the United States, Italy and Spain covered acute and convalescent phases. Sources were T cells, B-cell-depleted T cells, or PBMCs; the material itself was cDNA or gDNA.

As originally analysed: Using reference gene primer amplification, nucleated cell counts were estimated. This table comes from immunoSEQ multiplex PCR, and its TCRdb copy is limited to in-frame clones, with some not included. That table is the source of V, J and clone size, and D and trimming were worked out from the DNA. The repertoire consists of 290,000 or so clones, with approximately 86% occurring once and the leading ten covering 1.3%. The CDR3 covers 16 residues. V gave up 4 bases and J gave up 0 bases, with 13 bases separating them. Germline V lookup: CDR1 SGDLS, CDR2 YYNGEE. The specimen was peripheral blood. The V call is TRBV9, the J call TRBJ2-2; the D gene is possibly TRBD1 (5 bases). The sequence derives from a man between 65 and 85 years old with acute or convalescent COVID-19. The DNA for the CDR3 is TGTGCCAGCAGCCTCCTCGGACATCCGAACACCGGGGAGCTGTTTTTT. Amino acid sequence: CASSLLGHPNTGELFF. The whole variable domain, remainder taken from reference TRBV9 and TRBJ2-2, is DSGVTQTPKHLITATGQRVTLRCSPRSGDLSVYWYQQSLDQGLQFLIQYYNGEERAKGNILERFSAQQFPDLHSELNLSSLELGDSALYFCASSLLGHPNTGELFFGEGSRLTVL.